Following are 25 T cell receptor beta chains from one sample sequenced in a study of response to subunit inactivated influenza vaccine. MiXCR, run by TCRdb on the RT-PCR reads, gives a single entry per CDR3 protein. The sample has fewer than 750,000 distinct CDR3 sequences, 14% seen once; the top ten hold approximately 12%. This material consisted of PBMCs from blood, taken 12 days after vaccination. The receptors originated from a man between 45 and 60 years old who received an inactivated influenza vaccine.

The CDR3 spells CSARDESTSGRSEQFF. The CDR3 DNA reads as TGCAGTGCTAGAGATGAATCGACTAGCGGGAGATCTGAGCAGTTCTTC. V usage is TRBV20-1 and J usage is TRBJ2-1, with TRBD2 identical over 12 bases. Germline lookup yields CDR1 DFQATT and CDR2 SNEGSKA (reference sequence). The ends lost 0 bases at V and 9 bases at J; junction bases unmatched: 9. The CDR3 sequence is 16 residues long.

This clonotype was seen only a few times. V and J are TRBV5-1 and TRBJ2-5; TRBD1 aligns across 9 bases. CDR3 length: 15 residues. Germline CDR1 SGHRS, CDR2 YFSETQ. V lost 0 bases and J lost 5; bases outside the gene matches: 5. The CDR3 sequence is CASSLGDREAETQYF. DNA of the CDR3: TGCGCCAGCAGCTTGGGGGACAGGGAGGCGGAGACCCAGTACTTC.

The V call is TRBV5-1, the J call TRBJ2-2; unclear D gene. The V gene lost 0 bases and the J gene lost 3 bases, with 12 bases spanning the gap. CDR1 and CDR2 from the germline V gene are SGHRS and YFSETQ. The CDR3 is 16 residues long. The CDR3 coding sequence is TGCGCCAGCAGCTTGGTTGCCTCTTTCGACACCGGGGAGCTGTTTTTT. It specifies CASSLVASFDTGELFF.

This clonotype was counted between two and nine times. The V gene is TRBV7-9, the J gene TRBJ2-3; D may be TRBD1 or TRBD2 (5 bases each). V lost 4 bases, J lost 2 bases, and 16 bases lay in between. Per the germline V gene, CDR1 is SEHNR and CDR2 is FQNEAQ (reference sequence). The CDR3 length is 16 residues. The CDR3 nucleotides are TGTGCCAGCAGCTCATACCGGGACCGAGACACAGATACGCAGTATTTT. Amino acids: CASSSYRDRDTDTQYF.

The chain combines TRBV9 with TRBJ2-7; 8 positions agree with TRBD2. This CDR3 has 13 amino acids. The trim removed 3 bases at V and 7 bases at J, leaving 6 bases unmatched. Germline assignment: CDR1 SGDLS and CDR2 YYNGEE. The CDR3 spells CASSAPGGGEQYF. For the CDR3, the DNA is TGTGCCAGCAGCGCCCCCGGGGGGGGAGAGCAGTACTTC.

This clonotype was detected only a few times. The CDR3 reads CASSQDVQGARGYTF. The CDR3 DNA follows: TGCGCCAGCAGCCAAGACGTCCAGGGGGCGCGGGGCTACACCTTC. V gene TRBV4-3 combines with J gene TRBJ1-2; 8 nucleotides match TRBD1. This CDR3 has 15 amino acids. The germline V gene has CDR1 LGHNA and CDR2 YSLEER. Trimming removed 0 bases from V and 8 bases from J; junction bases left unmatched: 8.

The rearrangement joins TRBV12-3 or TRBV12-4 to TRBJ2-7; D ambiguous. Trimming cost V 3 bases and J 4 bases, with 16 bases left between them. The CDR3 spans 15 residues. CDR3 region: CASSFIAGGGYEQYF. CDR3 coding DNA: TGTGCCAGCAGTTTTATAGCCGGCGGTGGGTACGAGCAGTACTTC.

The V and J genes are TRBV7-8 and TRBJ2-1; maybe TRBD1 (5 bases). The germline CDR1 and CDR2 sequences are SGHVS and FQNEAQ. The CDR3 has 15 residues. V was cut by 5 bases and J by 2 bases, with 13 bases left in between. The CDR3 here is CASSPTGSPYNEQFF. CDR3 DNA sequence: TGTGCCAGCAGCCCCACAGGTAGCCCCTACAATGAGCAGTTCTTC. The whole variable domain, filled in from reference TRBV7-8 and TRBJ2-1, reads GAGVSQSPRYKVAKRGQDVALRCDPISGHVSLFWYQQALGQGPEFLTYFQNEAQLDKSGLPSDRFFAERPEGSVSTLKIQRTQQEDSAVYLCASSPTGSPYNEQFFGPGTRLTVL.

This sequence joins TRBV28 and TRBJ2-5; D possibly corresponds to TRBD1 (5 bases). CDR1 and CDR2 from the germline V gene are MDHEN and SYDVKM. V shed 2 bases and J shed 5 bases, with 15 bases lying between them. CDR3 length: 15 amino acids. The CDR3 sequence: CASSLTGGAFETQYF. DNA for the CDR3: TGTGCCAGCAGTTTAACGGGTGGGGCCTTTGAGACCCAGTACTTC. Together with reference TRBV28 and TRBJ2-5, the CDR3 gives the full variable domain: DVKVTQSSRYLVKRTGEKVFLECVQDMDHENMFWYRQDPGLGLRLIYFSYDVKMKEKGDIPEGYSVSREKKERFSLILESASTNQTSMYLCASSLTGGAFETQYFGPGTRLLVL.

This chain connects TRBV29-1 to TRBJ1-2; TRBD1 matches at 10 bases. Germline CDR1 reads SQVTM; CDR2 reads ANQGSEA. The CDR3 runs to 13 residues. The V and J ends lost 7 bases and 2 bases, in that order; junction bases with no gene match: 4. DNA for the CDR3: TGCAGCGCACAGACAGGGGGCAACTATGGCTACACCTTC. Its translation is CSAQTGGNYGYTF. Based on the CDR3 plus reference TRBV29-1 and TRBJ1-2, the full variable domain is SAVISQKPSRDICQRGTSLTIQCQVDSQVTMMFWYRQQPGQSLTLIATANQGSEATYESGFVIDKFPISRPNLTFSTLTVSNMSPEDSSIYLCSAQTGGNYGYTFGSGTRLTVV.

The chain recombines TRBV6-1 with TRBJ1-1, with TRBD1 as a possible D gene (5 bases). Germline CDR1 and CDR2: MNHNS and SASEGT. The CDR3 runs to 14 residues. The V and J ends lost 2 bases and 1 base respectively, with 8 bases between them. CDR3 sequence: CASSETQANTEAFF. The CDR3 DNA follows: TGTGCCAGCAGTGAAACACAGGCGAACACTGAAGCTTTCTTT.

This sequence joins TRBV10-3 and TRBJ2-7; tentatively, D is TRBD2 (6 bases). Trimming shortened V by 0 bases and J by 4 bases, and 13 bases separated the two germline ends. CDR1 is ENHRY and CDR2 is SYGVKD in the germline V gene. This CDR3 is built from 15 residues. The CDR3 here is CAISESGTAQYEQYF. The CDR3 DNA reads TGTGCCATCAGTGAGTCCGGGACTGCACAGTACGAGCAGTACTTC.

The chain has TRBV9 and TRBJ2-5; 7 bases line up with TRBD1. Germline V gives CDR1 SGDLS, CDR2 YYNGEE. The CDR3 is 15 residues long. The junction had 6 bases not matched to a gene; V was cut back by 3 bases and J by 1 base. CDR3 in DNA: TGTGCCAGCAGCGCCCACAGGGGCCCCCAAGAGACCCAGTACTTC. Amino acid sequence: CASSAHRGPQETQYF.

This clonotype was detected a few times. The chain employs TRBV20-1 and TRBJ2-1, with D perhaps matching TRBD1 (7 bases). The CDR3 has 16 residues. The germline CDR1 and CDR2 sequences are DFQATT and SNEGSKA (reference sequence). V was shortened by 6 bases and J by 3 bases, with 21 bases between the two germline ends. This chain's CDR3 is CSAPQRRGLGYNEQFF. CDR3 coding DNA: TGCAGTGCGCCCCAAAGGAGGGGGCTTGGCTACAATGAGCAGTTCTTC.

V gene TRBV19 combines with J gene TRBJ2-1; TRBD2 agrees at 7 bases. The junction had 8 bases not matched to a gene; V was cut back by 0 bases and J by 3 bases. This CDR3 comprises 17 residues. CDR1 is LNHDA and CDR2 is SQIVND in the germline V gene (reference sequence). The CDR3 loop reads CASSIDKASGIYNEQFF. DNA for the CDR3: TGTGCCAGTAGTATAGATAAGGCTAGCGGAATCTACAATGAGCAGTTCTTC.

V usage is TRBV2 and J usage is TRBJ2-5; TRBD2 agrees at 9 bases. Germline CDR1 is SNHLY and CDR2 is FYNNEI. The CDR3 totals 14 residues. V dropped 6 bases and J dropped 4; count of bases not matched to a gene: 6. This CDR3 is CASSALAGLETQYF. CDR3 in DNA: TGTGCCAGCAGCGCTCTAGCGGGACTAGAGACCCAGTACTTC.

The gene calls are TRBV29-1 and TRBJ2-7, with D unresolved. Germline assignment: CDR1 SQVTM and CDR2 ANQGSEA. There are 12 residues in the CDR3. V was pared by 0 bases and J by 2 bases, with 5 bases between. CDR3: CSVEDETYEQYF. The CDR3, as DNA: TGCAGCGTTGAAGACGAAACCTACGAGCAGTACTTC.

The chain combines TRBV5-1 with TRBJ1-6, with a possible D match to TRBD1 (5 bases). V was shortened by 2 bases and J by 4 bases, with 10 bases between the two germline ends. The length of the CDR3 is 15 residues. In germline, CDR1 is SGHRS, CDR2 YFSETQ. In DNA form, the CDR3 reads TGCGCCAGCAGCTTTAATGGGGGATATAATTCACCCCTCCACTTT. This sequence encodes CASSFNGGYNSPLHF.

This clonotype was found a few times. The rearrangement links TRBV7-9 to TRBJ2-1; 14 bases agree with TRBD2. The CDR3 runs 17 residues. The ends lost 4 bases at V and 8 bases at J; junction bases unmatched: 10. The germline gives CDR1 SEHNR, CDR2 FQNEAQ (reference sequence). The CDR3 loop is CASSYNSGLAGVYEQFF. CDR3 DNA: TGTGCCAGCAGCTACAATTCGGGACTAGCGGGAGTCTATGAGCAGTTCTTC. Looking up the rest from reference TRBV7-9 and TRBJ2-1 gives the full variable domain: DTGVSQNPRHKITKRGQNVTFRCDPISEHNRLYWYRQTLGQGPEFLTYFQNEAQLEKSRLLSDRFSAERPKGSFSTLEIQRTEQGDSAMYLCASSYNSGLAGVYEQFFGPGTRLTVL.

The chain combines TRBV20-1 with TRBJ2-3; either TRBD1 or TRBD2 may supply D (5 bases each). Per germline, CDR1 DFQATT and CDR2 SNEGSKA (reference sequence). There are 14 residues in the CDR3. Trimming shortened V by 0 bases and J by 5 bases, and 12 bases separated the two germline ends. In DNA form, the CDR3 reads TGCAGTGCTAGAGATAATACAGGACTAGATACGCAGTATTTT. Encoded protein: CSARDNTGLDTQYF.

This clonotype was counted only a few times. One end of the junction is discordant with germline, which a read error may explain. The chain links TRBV28 to TRBJ1-4; 8 bases match TRBD1. CDR3 size: 15 residues. The germline CDR1 and CDR2 sequences are MDHEN and SYDVKM. The CDR3 DNA is TGTGCCACCAGTCCGACAGGGGCCCTTAATGAAAAACTGTTTTTT. Translating gives CATSPTGALNEKLFF. The variable domain in full, completed from reference TRBV28 and TRBJ1-4, reads DVKVTQSSRYLVKRTGEKVFLECVQDMDHENMFWYRQDPGLGLRLIYFSYDVKMKEKGDIPEGYSVSREKKERFSLILESASTNQTSMYLCATSPTGALNEKLFFGSGTQLSVL.

This clonotype came up a few times. The V and J genes are TRBV20-1 and TRBJ2-1; 15 bases are shared with TRBD2. The V gene end was trimmed by 4 bases and the J gene end by 7 bases; junction bases not matched to a gene: 8. The CDR3 is 16 residues long. Looked up from germline, CDR1 is DFQATT and CDR2 is SNEGSKA (reference sequence). The CDR3 region is CSAIGLAGGPENEQFF. In DNA, the CDR3 is TGCAGTGCTATTGGACTAGCGGGAGGGCCGGAAAATGAGCAGTTCTTC.

This clonotype occurred a few times. The genes are TRBV12-3 or TRBV12-4 and TRBJ1-2; D gene unclear. CDR3 length: 13 amino acids. Between the trimmed V and J ends, which lost 5 bases and 8 bases, there was a span of 15 bases. CDR3 sequence: CASSTIGLYGYTF. CDR3 nucleotides: TGTGCCAGCAGTACCATAGGGCTTTACGGCTACACCTTC.

This clonotype came up a few times. The V gene is TRBV7-2, the J gene TRBJ2-5; D is ambiguous. This CDR3 contains 11 residues. CDR1 SGHTA and CDR2 FQGNSA come from the germline V gene. Deletions cut 5 bases from V and 4 bases from J, with 5 bases between. DNA of the CDR3: TGTGCCAGCAGCCGGACAGAGACCCAGTACTTC. Protein: CASSRTETQYF.

This clonotype was picked up a small number of times. The chain uses TRBV6-1 and TRBJ2-7; D not resolved. CDR1 and CDR2 from the germline V gene are MNHNS and SASEGT. The germline V and J ends were trimmed by 4 bases and 2 bases, with 12 bases remaining between them. This CDR3 comprises 14 residues. In DNA, the CDR3 is TGTGCCAGCAGTGGAGTTCTGCGGACCTACGAGCAGTACTTC. Translation gives CASSGVLRTYEQYF.